This T cell receptor beta chain was profiled in a study of T-cell memory formation after mild COVID-19. Study-wide background: Largely, TCR clusters stayed within a single donor.

This clonotype has more than one count but fewer than ten. Germline lookup yields CDR1 MGHRA and CDR2 YSYEKL. The CDR3 length is 13 residues. J gave up 7 bases and V 3 bases, and 5 bases lay outside the gene matches. TCRdb re-analysed the 5' RACE reads in MiXCR, keeping a single row per CDR3 protein. The table shows about 110,000 distinct CDR3 sequences, with about 18% occurring only once. The receptor was derived from a man between 18 and 29 years old who had mild COVID-19 (a few samples of this study predate the infection). Cell type and time point are not known. Material: PBMCs or a T cell subset sorted from them (not recorded which). The chain uses TRBV4-1 and TRBJ1-2; 7 positions match TRBD1. CDR3 nucleotides: TGCGCCAGCAGCCACCGGGACAGCCGTGGCTACACCTTC. It encodes CASSHRDSRGYTF.